These 28 T cell receptor beta chains were sequenced from one sample in a study of T cells in Graves' hyperthyroidism and ophthalmopathy (dated by TCRdb to between 2018 and 2021). Receptor amplification or capture employed multiplex PCR. TCRdb lists the instrument as Illumina HiSeq 2000. TCR beta CDR3 regions were amplified from RNA transcripts. A first-round RT-PCR of the TCR CDR3 used the HTBI primer set with the Qiagen OneStep RT-PCR kit. In TCRdb, the public reads were trimmed at Q25 with fastp and aligned with MiXCR, with productive beta chains retained. When rows share a CDR3 protein, they turn into one entry using the most common DNA and genes. This sample lists about 380,000 distinct CDR3 sequences; 13% were detected once. Of the sample, about 20% is held by the ten largest clones. Sequences were obtained from blood. All receptors come from a man aged 25-45 years with Graves' hyperthyroidism that later progressed to Graves' ophthalmopathy.

The chain uses TRBV28 and TRBJ2-1, with a tentative D call TRBD2 (5 bases). CDR3 length: 13 amino acids. Germline V gene lookup returns CDR1 MDHEN and CDR2 SYDVKM. The germline V and J ends were trimmed by 2 bases and 15 bases, with 17 bases remaining between them. The CDR3 loop is CASSLIRGPLPFF. The CDR3 nucleotides read TGTGCCAGCAGTTTAATCCGCGGGCCTCTACCGTTCTTC.

The V gene is TRBV30, the J gene TRBJ2-5; D uncertain. In germline, CDR1 is GTSNPN, CDR2 SVGIG (reference sequence). V was trimmed by 0 bases and J by 8 bases, leaving 7 bases between them. This CDR3 contains 11 residues. The CDR3 region is CAWSVRRTQYF. The DNA of the CDR3 is TGTGCCTGGAGTGTACGTCGTACCCAGTACTTC.

This clonotype was observed many times. The chain couples TRBV27 to TRBJ2-1; TRBD2 matches 8 bases. The CDR3 totals 16 residues. The V gene end was trimmed by 0 bases and the J gene end by 8 bases; junction bases not matched to a gene: 9. The germline gives CDR1 MNHEY, CDR2 SMNVEV (reference sequence). This chain's CDR3 is CASSLSSGGAGDEQFF. DNA for the CDR3: TGTGCCAGCAGTTTATCGTCCGGGGGGGCCGGTGATGAGCAGTTCTTC.

This clonotype was picked up many times. V and J are TRBV6-1 and TRBJ2-4; D uncertain. Germline CDR1 and CDR2: MNHNS and SASEGT. The CDR3 is made up of 16 amino acids. The V and J ends lost 4 bases and 0 bases respectively, with 13 bases between them. CDR3 in DNA: TGTGCCAGCAGTGCTGGACCCGCGAGAGCCAAAAACATTCAGTACTTC. Translating gives CASSAGPARAKNIQYF.

This clonotype has only one observation. The chain links TRBV19 to TRBJ2-2; maybe TRBD1 (5 bases). CDR1 and CDR2 from the germline V gene are LNHDA and SQIVND (reference sequence). The CDR3 totals 14 residues. V lost 3 bases and J 3 bases, leaving 8 bases between the germline ends. The CDR3 here is CASSMGQDTGELFF. For the CDR3, the DNA is TGTGCCAGTAGTATGGGGCAGGACACCGGGGAGCTGTTTTTT.

This clonotype has only a few counts. The chain uses TRBV7-9 and TRBJ1-2; D remains ambiguous. CDR1 and CDR2 (germline): SEHNR, FQNEAQ (reference sequence). Deletions cut 5 bases from V and 5 bases from J, with 21 bases between. The CDR3 extends over 16 amino acids. The CDR3 DNA sequence: TGTGCCAGCAGCCCGCGCGGCAGCACATCGTCGTATGGCTACACCTTC. It translates to CASSPRGSTSSYGYTF.

This clonotype showed up just a few times. The chain joins TRBV20-1 to TRBJ2-7; D tentatively reads TRBD1 or TRBD2 (5 bases each). With 4 bases removed from V and 2 bases from J, the gap between germline ends came to 15 bases. The CDR3 runs 14 residues. Germline V gene sequence: CDR1 DFQATT, CDR2 SNEGSKA (reference sequence). In nucleotides, the CDR3 is TGCAGTGCTACACTGTCGGGACGACCCTACGAGCAGTACTTC. It yields the protein CSATLSGRPYEQYF.

There are many counts of this clonotype. The rearrangement uses TRBV5-1 and TRBJ1-1; no definite D call. The germline V and J ends were trimmed by 5 bases and 1 base, with 15 bases remaining between them. This CDR3 contains 15 residues. The germline V gene has CDR1 SGHRS and CDR2 YFSETQ. Here the CDR3 DNA reads TGCGCCAGCAGGGGCAGTAATCAAGGGAACACTGAAGCTTTCTTT. Amino acid sequence: CASRGSNQGNTEAFF.

The chain couples TRBV29-1 to TRBJ1-1; D is ambiguous. The V end was cut by 4 bases, the J end by 0 bases, with 6 bases between. CDR1 and CDR2 (germline): SQVTM, ANQGSEA. The CDR3 runs to 12 residues. The chain's CDR3 is CSVGQLNTEAFF. For the CDR3, the DNA is TGCAGCGTTGGGCAGTTGAACACTGAAGCTTTCTTT.

This clonotype was observed a handful of times. The rearrangement uses TRBV27 and TRBJ2-5, with TRBD2 matching 12 bases. The CDR3 is 15 amino acids. The germline V gene encodes CDR1 MNHEY and CDR2 SMNVEV (reference sequence). Trimming removed 7 bases from V and 3 bases from J; junction bases left unmatched: 6. The DNA of the CDR3 is TGTGCCAGCAATCGGACTAGCGGGGATAAAGAGACCCAGTACTTC. Its protein product is CASNRTSGDKETQYF.

For this clonotype: This may be a read error, as it is one base from a much larger clone. The V and J genes are TRBV18 and TRBJ2-7, with 7 nucleotides matching TRBD1. Germline CDR1 reads KGHSH; CDR2 reads LQKENI. This CDR3 comprises 15 residues. This CDR3 is CASPPSRGGRYEQYF. CDR3 nucleotide sequence: TGTGCCAGCCCACCATCTCGAGGGGGCCGCTACGAGCAGTACTTC.

This clonotype has a handful of counts. The rearrangement joins TRBV4-2 to TRBJ2-5; a possible D gene is TRBD2 (6 bases). With 2 bases removed from V and 1 base from J, the gap between germline ends came to 8 bases. Germline loops: CDR1 LGHNA, CDR2 YNFKEQ. There are 14 residues in the CDR3. The CDR3 DNA is TGTGCCAGCAGCCAACAGGGACTCCAAGAGACCCAGTACTTC. Protein: CASSQQGLQETQYF.

About this clonotype: Relative to the germline gene, one junction end is altered; a read error may explain this. The genes are TRBV6-2 or TRBV6-3 and TRBJ2-1; 10 nucleotides agree with TRBD2. From germline, CDR1 is MNHEY and CDR2 SVGEGT. The CDR3 contains 16 residues. The CDR3: CASRHFSAGGNNGQFF. CDR3 DNA: TGTGCCAGCAGGCACTTCTCAGCGGGGGGGAACAATGGGCAGTTCTTC.

V usage is TRBV7-8 and J usage is TRBJ1-1; 8 bases align to TRBD1. CDR1 is SGHVS and CDR2 is FQNEAQ in the germline V gene. There are 14 residues in the CDR3. V lost 4 bases to trimming and J lost 7 bases; unmatched junction nucleotides: 8. The CDR3 is CASSWGDRTIEAFF. Here the CDR3 DNA reads TGTGCCAGCAGCTGGGGGGACAGGACAATTGAAGCTTTCTTT.

There are a few counts of this clonotype. The chain has TRBV6-2 or TRBV6-3 and TRBJ1-1; D perhaps matches TRBD1 (6 bases). Germline CDR1 is MNHEY and CDR2 is SVGEGT. Trimming took off 5 bases at V and 1 base at J, with 17 bases between the two ends. This CDR3 is 16 amino acids long. The CDR3 is CASSKGTGWRNTEAFF. The CDR3 DNA is TGTGCCAGCAGTAAGGGTACAGGGTGGCGGAACACTGAAGCTTTCTTT.

The chain links TRBV28 to TRBJ1-5; the match to TRBD1 covers 8 bases. The CDR3 runs to 14 residues. J was trimmed by 7 bases and V by 5 bases; bases with no gene match: 7. From germline, CDR1 is MDHEN and CDR2 SYDVKM. This CDR3 is CASSVRGLNQPQHF. The CDR3 region has the DNA TGTGCCAGCAGTGTCAGGGGGCTCAACCAGCCCCAGCATTTT.

This clonotype occurred many times. V gene TRBV20-1 combines with J gene TRBJ1-5, with 9 bases matching TRBD1. The germline V gene encodes CDR1 DFQATT and CDR2 SNEGSKA (reference sequence). Germline trimming cut 0 bases from V and 7 bases from J; bases unmatched to any gene: 7. The length of the CDR3 is 15 residues. The CDR3 loop reads CSARDLRTGVQPQHF. Here the CDR3 DNA reads TGCAGTGCTAGAGATTTGAGGACAGGGGTACAGCCCCAGCATTTT.

There are a few counts of this clonotype. This sequence joins TRBV6-5 and TRBJ1-6; D remains ambiguous. Trimming stripped 2 bases from V and 1 base from J, with 9 bases between. Germline-derived CDR1 and CDR2 are MNHEY and SVGAGI. The length of the CDR3 is 16 residues. This CDR3 is CASSYGRKSYNSPLHF. CDR3 in DNA: TGTGCCAGCAGTTACGGAAGGAAATCCTATAATTCACCCCTCCACTTT.

This clonotype was detected ten times or more. The rearrangement links TRBV30 to TRBJ1-6; no reliable D call. Germline CDR1 reads GTSNPN; CDR2 reads SVGIG (reference sequence). V shed 2 bases and J shed 7 bases, with 12 bases lying between them. This CDR3 has 14 amino acids. CDR3: CAWSIPAGNSPLHF. The CDR3, as DNA: TGTGCCTGGAGTATCCCCGCGGGGAATTCACCCCTCCACTTT.

This clonotype was observed a few times. The chain uses TRBV28 and TRBJ2-3, with 7 bases that match TRBD1. The CDR3 length is 15 residues. Germline CDR1 MDHEN, CDR2 SYDVKM. J was trimmed by 3 bases and V by 6 bases; bases with no gene match: 9. The CDR3 DNA sequence: TGTGCCAGCAGCTCGTTTAAGGGGGCAACAGATACGCAGTATTTT. Translation: CASSSFKGATDTQYF.

Concerning this clonotype itself: It may be a read error: a sequence one base away is much more abundant. The CDR3 bases are TGTGTCAGCAGTAAGGACTATAAGTACGAGCAGTACTTC. Protein: CVSSKDYKYEQYF. This chain joins TRBV2 and TRBJ2-7; D may be TRBD2 (6 bases). The CDR3 has 13 amino acids. Germline V gives CDR1 SNHLY, CDR2 FYNNEI.

The J gene is TRBJ1-4, the V gene TRBV13; possibly TRBD1 for D (5 bases). Trimming cost V 5 bases and J 7 bases, with 17 bases left between them. The CDR3 covers 15 residues. The germline V gene encodes CDR1 PRHDT and CDR2 FYEKMQ (reference sequence). CDR3 coding DNA: TGTGCCAGCAGCACGAGCAGGGTGTTGGGTGAAAAACTGTTTTTT. Translation gives CASSTSRVLGEKLFF.

This clonotype has a count of ten or more. This sequence joins TRBV24-1 and TRBJ1-2; unclear D gene. This CDR3 is built from 13 residues. Germline V gives CDR1 KGHDR, CDR2 SFDVKD. Trimming shortened V by 4 bases and J by 2 bases, and 7 bases separated the two germline ends. Here the CDR3 DNA reads TGTGCCACCAGTGAAGACATGAACTATGGCTACACCTTC. The encoded protein is CATSEDMNYGYTF.

This clonotype was seen a few times. V usage is TRBV6-1 and J usage is TRBJ1-2; D unclear. The germline V and J ends were trimmed by 3 bases and 4 bases, with 15 bases remaining between them. Germline loops: CDR1 MNHNS, CDR2 SASEGT. This CDR3 region has 15 residues. The CDR3 here is CASSDRLYNPYGYTF. The DNA for the CDR3 is TGTGCCAGCAGTGATAGGTTGTACAACCCCTATGGCTACACCTTC.

The chain joins TRBV6-2 or TRBV6-3 to TRBJ2-1; 7 nucleotides align to TRBD1. The CDR3 is 16 residues long. Germline CDR1 reads MNHEY; CDR2 reads SVGEGT. With V trimmed by 5 bases and J by 0 bases, 7 bases remained unmatched. The CDR3 DNA follows: TGTGCCAGCAGTCGCCCGGACAGGAGCTCCTACAATGAGCAGTTCTTC. Translated, it gives CASSRPDRSSYNEQFF.

This clonotype has at least ten counts. The chain carries TRBV7-9 and TRBJ2-1; unclear D gene. The V end was cut by 1 base, the J end by 0 bases, with 10 bases between. CDR1 is SEHNR and CDR2 is FQNEAQ in the germline V gene (reference sequence). The CDR3 is 16 amino acids. CDR3 bases: TGTGCCAGCAGCTTAGTAGGGTTAAGCTCCTACAATGAGCAGTTCTTC. It codes for CASSLVGLSSYNEQFF.

Concerning this clonotype itself: A junction end diverges from the germline sequence, so it may reflect a read error. V usage is TRBV7-9 and J usage is TRBJ2-5; no clear D. Per germline, CDR1 SEHNR and CDR2 FQNEAQ (reference sequence). The CDR3 consists of 14 residues. CDR3 sequence (DNA): TGTGTCAGCAGCTTTATGCGTCCGCAAGAGACCCAGTACTTC. Translated: CVSSFMRPQETQYF.

This clonotype has at least ten counts. The J gene is TRBJ1-5, the V gene TRBV13, with TRBD1 matching 8 bases. The CDR3 is made up of 13 amino acids. J was trimmed by 6 bases and V by 6 bases; bases with no gene match: 4. In germline, CDR1 is PRHDT, CDR2 FYEKMQ (reference sequence). Here the CDR3 DNA reads TGTGCCAGCAGTTCAGGGGGCGGTCAGCCCCAGCATTTT. Translating gives CASSSGGGQPQHF.